This paragraph covers one T cell receptor beta chain sequence. Its target is unknown. An end of the junction does not agree with germline; a read error may underlie this. The data originate from a study of T cells in Graves' hyperthyroidism and ophthalmopathy. Whole-study findings and limits: Using 13 V-J features, a model discriminated ophthalmopathy from stable hyperthyroidism.

CDR1 is LNHNV, CDR2 YYDKDF, per germline (reference sequence). This CDR3 comprises 14 residues. Researchers amplified the TCR beta CDR3 regions from RNA transcripts. Using the HTBI primer set, a first-round RT-PCR was run on the TCR CDR3. Via MiXCR, TCRdb re-called the multiplex PCR reads, giving one row per CDR3 protein. This sample has about 560,000 distinct CDR3 sequences, with around 42% found just once. V is TRBV15 and J is TRBJ1-5, with D possibly TRBD1 on 6 matching bases. Specimen: peripheral blood or thyroid tissue (not recorded which). The clonotype originates from a woman aged 18-29 years with Graves' hyperthyroidism. Here the CDR3 reads CATSKGGSNQAQHF. CDR3 nucleotides: TGTGCCACCAGCAAAGGGGGTAGCAATCAGGCCCAGCATTTT.